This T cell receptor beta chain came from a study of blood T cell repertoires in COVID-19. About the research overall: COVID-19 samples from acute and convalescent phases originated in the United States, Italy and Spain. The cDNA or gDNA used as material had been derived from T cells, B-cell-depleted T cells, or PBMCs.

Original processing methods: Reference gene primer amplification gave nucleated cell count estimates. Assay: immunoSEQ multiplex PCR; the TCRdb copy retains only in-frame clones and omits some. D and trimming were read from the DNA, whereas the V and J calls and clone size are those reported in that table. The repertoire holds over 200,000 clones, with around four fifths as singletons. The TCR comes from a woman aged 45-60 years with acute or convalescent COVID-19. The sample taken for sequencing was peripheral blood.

The chain's CDR3 is CASSPDRGLYNEQFF. The CDR3 nucleotides are TGCGCCAGCAGCCCCGACAGGGGCCTCTACAATGAGCAGTTCTTC. The chain combines TRBV5-1 with TRBJ2-1; 8 bases align to TRBD1. Per the germline V gene, CDR1 is SGHRS and CDR2 is YFSETQ. Germline trimming cut 4 bases from V and 3 bases from J; bases unmatched to any gene: 6. The CDR3 is made up of 15 amino acids.